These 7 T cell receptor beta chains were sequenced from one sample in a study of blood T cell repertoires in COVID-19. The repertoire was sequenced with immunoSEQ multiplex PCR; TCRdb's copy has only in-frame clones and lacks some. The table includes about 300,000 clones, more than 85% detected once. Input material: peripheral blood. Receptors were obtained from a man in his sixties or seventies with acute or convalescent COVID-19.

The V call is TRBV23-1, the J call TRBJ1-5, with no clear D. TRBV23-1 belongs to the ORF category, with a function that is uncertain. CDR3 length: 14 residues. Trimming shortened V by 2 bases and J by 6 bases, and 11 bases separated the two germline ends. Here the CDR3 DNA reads TGCGCCAGCAGTCAAGCGGTCATATGTCAGCCCCAGCATTTT. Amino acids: CASSQAVICQPQHF.

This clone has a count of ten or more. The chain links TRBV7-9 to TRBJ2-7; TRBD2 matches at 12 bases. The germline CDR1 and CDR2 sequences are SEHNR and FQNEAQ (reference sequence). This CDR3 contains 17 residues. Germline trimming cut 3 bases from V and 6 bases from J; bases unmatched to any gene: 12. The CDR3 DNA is TGTGCCAGCAGCTTGGCCCTAGCGGGAGGGCCGACGGTCGAGCAGTACTTC. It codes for CASSLALAGGPTVEQYF.

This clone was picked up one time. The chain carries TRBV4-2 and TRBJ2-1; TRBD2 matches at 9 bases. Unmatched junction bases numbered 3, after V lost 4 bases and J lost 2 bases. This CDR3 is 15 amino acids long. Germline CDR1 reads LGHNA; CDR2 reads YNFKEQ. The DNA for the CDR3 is TGTGCCAGCAGCCCACAGCGGGAGGCCTACAATGAGCAGTTCTTC. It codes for CASSPQREAYNEQFF.

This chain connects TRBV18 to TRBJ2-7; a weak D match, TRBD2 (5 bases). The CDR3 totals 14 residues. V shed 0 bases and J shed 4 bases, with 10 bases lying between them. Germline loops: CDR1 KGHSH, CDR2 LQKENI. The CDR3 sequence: CASSPPSEHYEQYF. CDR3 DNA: TGTGCCAGCTCACCACCTAGCGAGCATTACGAGCAGTACTTC.

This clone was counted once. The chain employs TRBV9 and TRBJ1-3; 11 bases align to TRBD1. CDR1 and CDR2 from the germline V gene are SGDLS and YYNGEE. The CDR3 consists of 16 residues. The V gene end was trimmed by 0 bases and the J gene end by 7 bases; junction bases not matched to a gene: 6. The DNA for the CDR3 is TGTGCCAGCAGCGTAGAAGGGACAGGGGGTCTGAACACCATATATTTT. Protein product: CASSVEGTGGLNTIYF.

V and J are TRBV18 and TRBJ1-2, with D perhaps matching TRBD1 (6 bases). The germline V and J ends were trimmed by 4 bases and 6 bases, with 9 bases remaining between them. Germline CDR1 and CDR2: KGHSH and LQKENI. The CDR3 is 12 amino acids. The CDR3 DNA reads TGTGCCAGCTCACTTAACAGGGATGGCTACACCTTC. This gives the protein CASSLNRDGYTF. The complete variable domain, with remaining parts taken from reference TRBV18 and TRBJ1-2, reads NAGVMQNPRHLVRRRGQEARLRCSPMKGHSHVYWYRQLPEEGLKFMVYLQKENIIDESGMPKERFSAEFPKEGPSILRIQQVVRGDSAAYFCASSLNRDGYTFGSGTRLTVV.

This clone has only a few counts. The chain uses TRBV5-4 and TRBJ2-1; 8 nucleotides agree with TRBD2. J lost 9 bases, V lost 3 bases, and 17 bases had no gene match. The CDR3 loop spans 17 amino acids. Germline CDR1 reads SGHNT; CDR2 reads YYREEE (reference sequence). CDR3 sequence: CASSSPGLGAMGGEQFF. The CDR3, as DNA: TGTGCCAGCAGCTCGCCGGGACTAGGGGCAATGGGGGGTGAGCAGTTCTTC. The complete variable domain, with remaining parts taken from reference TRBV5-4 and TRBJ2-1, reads ETGVTQSPTHLIKTRGQQVTLRCSSQSGHNTVSWYQQALGQGPQFIFQYYREEENGRGNFPPRFSGLQFPNYSSELNVNALELDDSALYLCASSSPGLGAMGGEQFFGPGTRLTVL.